The clone carrying this T cell receptor (beta chain) has only one observation. Clones were sequenced by immunoSEQ multiplex PCR, and TCRdb holds only the in-frame ones, with some missing. The data contain more than 60,000 clones, around 94% of them seen just once; the ten biggest clones take up approximately 0.45%. The sample originates from a study of technical replicates of blood from several donors. Germline V CDR1 and CDR2: SGHRS, YFSETQ. V shed 5 bases and J shed 6 bases, with 18 bases lying between them. The CDR3 covers 14 residues. The clonotype was recovered from a human donor in good health. The sample consisted of T cells isolated from PBMCs. The chain combines TRBV5-1 with TRBJ2-7; perhaps TRBD2 as D (6 bases). CDR3 loop: CASRIAGDGGEQYF. The DNA for the CDR3 is TGCGCCAGCAGAATCGCTGGGGACGGGGGCGAGCAGTACTTC.